One and the same sample provided the 8 T cell receptor beta chains below, sequenced in a study of cytomegalovirus exposure and HLA in healthy donors. Both 60 Vbeta primers and 13 Jbeta primers went into the PCR. Sequenced by immunoSEQ multiplex PCR; TCRdb stores in-frame clones only, minus some. The sample has approximately 190,000 clones; more than 75% are singletons. Material for sequencing was PBMCs. The receptors were sampled from a woman aged 30 to 39 in good health and CMV-seropositive.

This clone was detected a few times. This sequence joins TRBV18 and TRBJ2-5; D is ambiguous. Germline lookup yields CDR1 KGHSH and CDR2 LQKENI. This CDR3 has 15 residues. Trimming removed 3 bases from V and 2 bases from J, with 13 bases in between. CDR3 DNA: TGTGCCAGCTCACCGGTTCAGATCTTACAAGAGACCCAGTACTTC. Translated, it gives CASSPVQILQETQYF.

The chain links TRBV30 to TRBJ2-7; TRBD1 matches 7 bases. Trimming at V came to 1 base and at J to 3 bases, leaving 6 bases not matched to a gene. CDR3 length equals 14 residues. The germline V gene encodes CDR1 GTSNPN and CDR2 SVGIG (reference sequence). The CDR3 sequence is CAWSDRDRNYEQYF. For the CDR3, the DNA is TGTGCCTGGAGTGACCGGGACAGAAACTACGAGCAGTACTTC.

This sequence joins TRBV6-1 and TRBJ1-1; D uncertain. Germline CDR1 is MNHNS and CDR2 is SASEGT. This CDR3 comprises 11 residues. With 7 bases removed from V and 5 bases from J, the gap between germline ends came to 8 bases. Here the CDR3 DNA reads TGTGCCAGCAAGGAGGAGACTGAAGCTTTCTTT. Residues: CASKEETEAFF.

The chain carries TRBV7-8 and TRBJ2-5; TRBD2 matches at 10 bases. The V segment lost 5 bases and the J segment 5 bases; nucleotides outside the gene matches: 14. CDR1 SGHVS and CDR2 FQNEAQ come from the germline V gene. The CDR3 contains 17 residues. The CDR3 DNA is TGTGCCAGCAGCGACGAGGAACTAGCGGGACTTTGGGAGACCCAGTACTTC. This translates into CASSDEELAGLWETQYF.

This clone was seen only once. The chain uses TRBV2 and TRBJ2-1; D is perhaps TRBD2 (7 bases). From germline, CDR1 is SNHLY and CDR2 FYNNEI. CDR3 length equals 16 residues. V shed 7 bases and J shed 7 bases, with 23 bases lying between them. The CDR3 spells CASNPAGGGAGNEQFF. The CDR3 DNA reads as TGTGCCAGCAACCCCGCCGGAGGGGGGGCGGGGAATGAGCAGTTCTTC.

This sequence joins TRBV10-3 and TRBJ1-6, with TRBD1 identical over 9 bases. Per the germline V gene, CDR1 is ENHRY and CDR2 is SYGVKD. Trimming took 10 bases from V and 5 from J; bases not matched to a gene: 3. This CDR3 is built from 13 residues. Here the CDR3 reads CATRTGDNSPLHF. CDR3 sequence (DNA): TGTGCCACCCGGACAGGGGATAATTCACCCCTCCACTTT.

This chain uses TRBV30 with TRBJ1-1; tentatively, D is TRBD1 (6 bases). Trimming stripped 3 bases from V and 11 bases from J, with 13 bases between. The CDR3 has 11 amino acids. Germline assignment: CDR1 GTSNPN and CDR2 SVGIG (reference sequence). CDR3 region: CAWRRGASAFF. CDR3 bases: TGTGCCTGGAGGCGGGGGGCCTCGGCTTTCTTT.

The chain employs TRBV4-3 and TRBJ2-3; 7 bases agree with TRBD1. V shed 7 bases, J shed 0 bases, and the junction held 10 bases outside the gene matches. In germline, CDR1 is LGHNA, CDR2 YSLEER. This CDR3 region has 16 residues. For the CDR3, the DNA is TGCGCCAGCAAGGACAGGCTGGCCTCCAGCACAGATACGCAGTATTTT. It yields the protein CASKDRLASSTDTQYF.